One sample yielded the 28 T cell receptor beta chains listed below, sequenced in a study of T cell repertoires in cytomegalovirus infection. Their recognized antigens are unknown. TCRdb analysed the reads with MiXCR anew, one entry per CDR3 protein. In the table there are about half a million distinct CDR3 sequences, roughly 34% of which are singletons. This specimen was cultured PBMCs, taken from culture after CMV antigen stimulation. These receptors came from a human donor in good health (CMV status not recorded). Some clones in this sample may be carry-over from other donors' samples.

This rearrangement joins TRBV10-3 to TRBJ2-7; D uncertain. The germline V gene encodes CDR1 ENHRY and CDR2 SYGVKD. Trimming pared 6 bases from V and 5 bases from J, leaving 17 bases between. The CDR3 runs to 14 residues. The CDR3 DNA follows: TGTGCCATCAGAGTCACGGAAGATCTGCACGAGCAGTACTTC. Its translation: CAIRVTEDLHEQYF.

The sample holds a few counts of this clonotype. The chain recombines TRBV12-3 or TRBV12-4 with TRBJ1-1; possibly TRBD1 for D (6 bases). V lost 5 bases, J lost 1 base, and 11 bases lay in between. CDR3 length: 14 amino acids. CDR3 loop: CASSPDRWNTEAFF. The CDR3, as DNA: TGTGCCAGCAGTCCCGACAGGTGGAACACTGAAGCTTTCTTT.

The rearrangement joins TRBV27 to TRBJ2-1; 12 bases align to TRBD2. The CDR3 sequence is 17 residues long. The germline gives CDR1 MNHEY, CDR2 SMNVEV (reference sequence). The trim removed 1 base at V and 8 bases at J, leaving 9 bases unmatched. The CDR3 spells CASSLFPSGRAGDEQFF. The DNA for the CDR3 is TGTGCCAGCAGTTTATTTCCTAGCGGGAGGGCCGGTGATGAGCAGTTCTTC.

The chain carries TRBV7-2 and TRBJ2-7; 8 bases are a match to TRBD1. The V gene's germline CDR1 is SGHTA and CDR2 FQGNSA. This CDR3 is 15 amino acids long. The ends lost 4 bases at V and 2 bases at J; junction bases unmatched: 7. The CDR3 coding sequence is TGTGCCAGCAGCTACGACAGGGGCCAACCCTACGAGCAGTACGTC. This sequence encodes CASSYDRGQPYEQYV.

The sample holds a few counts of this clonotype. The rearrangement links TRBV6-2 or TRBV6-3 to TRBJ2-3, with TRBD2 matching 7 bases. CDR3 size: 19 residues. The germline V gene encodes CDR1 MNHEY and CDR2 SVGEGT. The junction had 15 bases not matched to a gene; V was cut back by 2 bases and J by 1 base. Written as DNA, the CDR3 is TGTGCCAGCAGTTACGCCTCTAGCGGTGGACCAATACGCACAGATACGCAGTATTTT. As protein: CASSYASSGGPIRTDTQYF.

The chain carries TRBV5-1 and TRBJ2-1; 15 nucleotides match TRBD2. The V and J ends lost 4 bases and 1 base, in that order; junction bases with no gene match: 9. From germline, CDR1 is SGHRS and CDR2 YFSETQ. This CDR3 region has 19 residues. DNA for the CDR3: TGCGCCAGCAGCGCAACCGGGACTAGCGGGAGGAGGTCCTACAATGAGCAGTTCTTC. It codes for CASSATGTSGRRSYNEQFF.

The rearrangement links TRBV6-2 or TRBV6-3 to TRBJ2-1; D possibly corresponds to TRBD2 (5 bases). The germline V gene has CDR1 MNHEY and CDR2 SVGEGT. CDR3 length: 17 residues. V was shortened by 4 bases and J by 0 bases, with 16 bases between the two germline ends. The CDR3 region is CASSSSRLPSSYNEQFF. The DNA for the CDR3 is TGTGCCAGCAGTTCTAGCCGACTACCGAGCTCCTACAATGAGCAGTTCTTC.

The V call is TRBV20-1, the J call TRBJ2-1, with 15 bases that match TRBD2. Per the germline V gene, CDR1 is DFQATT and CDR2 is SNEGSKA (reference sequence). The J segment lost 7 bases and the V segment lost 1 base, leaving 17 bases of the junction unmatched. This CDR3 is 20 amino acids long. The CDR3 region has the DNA TGCAGTGCTAGAGCCGAACTGGGCGAGATCGGGACTAGCGGGAGGAATGAGCAGTTCTTC. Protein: CSARAELGEIGTSGRNEQFF.

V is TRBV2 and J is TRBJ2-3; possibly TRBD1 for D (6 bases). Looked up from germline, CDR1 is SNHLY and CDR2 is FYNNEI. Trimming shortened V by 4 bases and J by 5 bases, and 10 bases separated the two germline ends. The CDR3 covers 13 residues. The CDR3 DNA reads TGTGCCAGCAGTGGGACAGACAGAGATACGCAGTATTTT. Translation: CASSGTDRDTQYF.

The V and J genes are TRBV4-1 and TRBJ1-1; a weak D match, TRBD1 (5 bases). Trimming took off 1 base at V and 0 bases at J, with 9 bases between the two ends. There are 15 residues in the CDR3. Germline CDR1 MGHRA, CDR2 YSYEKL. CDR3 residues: CASSQGPGVNTEAFF. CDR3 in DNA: TGCGCCAGCAGCCAAGGTCCGGGGGTGAACACTGAAGCTTTCTTT.

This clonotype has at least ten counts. This CDR3 is CASSLSVSGRSNTGELFF. The CDR3 DNA sequence: TGTGCCAGCAGCTTATCGGTTAGCGGGAGGTCAAACACCGGGGAGCTGTTTTTT. The chain has TRBV7-2 and TRBJ2-2; 10 bases match TRBD2. The ends lost 2 bases at V and 2 bases at J; junction bases unmatched: 8. In germline, CDR1 is SGHTA, CDR2 FQGNSA. CDR3 size: 18 residues.

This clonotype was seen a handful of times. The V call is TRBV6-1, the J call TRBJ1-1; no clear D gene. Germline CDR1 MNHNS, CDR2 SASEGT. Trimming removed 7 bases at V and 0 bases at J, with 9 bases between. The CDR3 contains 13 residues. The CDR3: CASTNEMNTEAFF. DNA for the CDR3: TGTGCCAGCACCAACGAAATGAACACTGAAGCTTTCTTT.

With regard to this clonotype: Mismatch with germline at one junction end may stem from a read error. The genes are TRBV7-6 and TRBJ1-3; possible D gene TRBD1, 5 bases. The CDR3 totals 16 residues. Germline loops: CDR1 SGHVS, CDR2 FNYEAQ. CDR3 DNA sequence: TGTGCCAGCAGCTTAGGGACATTCATCTCTGGAAACACCCTATATTTT. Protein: CASSLGTFISGNTLYF.

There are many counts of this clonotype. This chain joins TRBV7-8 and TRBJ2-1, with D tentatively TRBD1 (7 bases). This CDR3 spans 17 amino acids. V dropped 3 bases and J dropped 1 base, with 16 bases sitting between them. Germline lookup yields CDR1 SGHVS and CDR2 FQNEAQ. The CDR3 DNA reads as TGTGCCAGCAGCTTCTTTACGTCAGGGGGGTCCTACAATGAGCAGTTCTTC. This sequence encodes CASSFFTSGGSYNEQFF.

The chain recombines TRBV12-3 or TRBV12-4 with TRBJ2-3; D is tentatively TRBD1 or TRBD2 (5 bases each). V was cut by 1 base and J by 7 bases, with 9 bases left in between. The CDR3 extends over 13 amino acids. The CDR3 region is CASSLEEGHTQYF. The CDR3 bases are TGTGCCAGCAGTTTAGAAGAGGGACATACGCAGTATTTT.

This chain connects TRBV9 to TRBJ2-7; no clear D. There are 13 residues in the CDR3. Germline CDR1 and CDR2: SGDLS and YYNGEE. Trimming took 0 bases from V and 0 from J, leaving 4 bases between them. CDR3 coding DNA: TGTGCCAGCAGCGTAGAACCCTCCTACGAGCAGTACTTC. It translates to CASSVEPSYEQYF.

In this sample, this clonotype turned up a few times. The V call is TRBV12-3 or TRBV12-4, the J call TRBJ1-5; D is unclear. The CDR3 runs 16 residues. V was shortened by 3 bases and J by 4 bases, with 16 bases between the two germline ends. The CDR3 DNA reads TGTGCCAGCAGTTTTCTCCAGCAATTAGGTAATCAGCCCCAGCATTTT. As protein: CASSFLQQLGNQPQHF.

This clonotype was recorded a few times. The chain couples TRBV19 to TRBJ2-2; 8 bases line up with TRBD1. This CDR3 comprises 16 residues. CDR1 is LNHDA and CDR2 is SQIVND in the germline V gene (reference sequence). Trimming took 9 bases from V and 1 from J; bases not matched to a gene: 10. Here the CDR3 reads CASQLIGTGNTGELFF. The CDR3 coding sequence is TGTGCCAGCCAACTAATAGGGACAGGGAACACCGGGGAGCTGTTTTTT.

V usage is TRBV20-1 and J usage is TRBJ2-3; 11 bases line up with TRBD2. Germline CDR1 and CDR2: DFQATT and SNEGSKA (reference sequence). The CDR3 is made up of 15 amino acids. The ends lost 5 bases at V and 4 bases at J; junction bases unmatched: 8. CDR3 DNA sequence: TGCAGTGCTTTTCTAGCGGGAGGCGGGTCAGATACGCAGTATTTT. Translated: CSAFLAGGGSDTQYF.

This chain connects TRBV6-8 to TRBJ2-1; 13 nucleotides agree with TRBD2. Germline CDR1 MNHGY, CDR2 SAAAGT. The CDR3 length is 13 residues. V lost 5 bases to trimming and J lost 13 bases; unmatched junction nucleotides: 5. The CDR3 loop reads CASSHGLAGAQFF. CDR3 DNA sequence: TGTGCCAGCAGTCACGGACTAGCGGGAGCACAGTTCTTC.

The CDR3 loop is CASSILAGVEETQYF. CDR3 in DNA: TGTGCCAGTAGTATTCTAGCGGGAGTGGAAGAGACCCAGTACTTC. The V call is TRBV19, the J call TRBJ2-5; TRBD2 matches 10 bases. Germline CDR1 reads LNHDA; CDR2 reads SQIVND (reference sequence). The CDR3 has 15 amino acids. Losses at the gene ends were 3 bases for V and 3 bases for J; bases not matched to a gene: 4. The full variable domain, with the rest looked up from reference TRBV19 and TRBJ2-5, is DGGITQSPKYLFRKEGQNVTLSCEQNLNHDAMYWYRQDPGQGLRLIYYSQIVNDFQKGDIAEGYSVSREKKESFPLTVTSAQKNPTAFYLCASSILAGVEETQYFGPGTRLLVL.

CDR3 bases: TGTGCCGGATCAGATGAAGGACGATATAGCAATCAGCCCCAGCATTTT. Its protein product is CAGSDEGRYSNQPQHF. The chain combines TRBV6-6 with TRBJ1-5, with D hard to call. The CDR3 totals 16 residues. Deletions cut 11 bases from V and 0 bases from J, with 20 bases between. Germline CDR1 and CDR2: MNHNY and SVGAGI (reference sequence).

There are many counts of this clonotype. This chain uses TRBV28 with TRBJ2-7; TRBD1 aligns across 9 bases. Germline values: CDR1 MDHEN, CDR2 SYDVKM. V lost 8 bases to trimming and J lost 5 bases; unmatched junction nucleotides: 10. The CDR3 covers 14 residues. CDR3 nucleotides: TGTGCCAGCCCCATTACAGGGGGCACAAACGAGCAGTACTTC. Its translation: CASPITGGTNEQYF.

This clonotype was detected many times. In nucleotides, the CDR3 is TGTGCCAGCAGCTTAGATGAAAGCCTGAGGAAAAACATTCAGTACTTC. Protein sequence: CASSLDESLRKNIQYF. The V call is TRBV7-4, the J call TRBJ2-4, with no clear D. The CDR3 runs to 16 residues. V was shortened by 1 base and J by 4 bases, with 14 bases between the two germline ends. The germline gives CDR1 SGHVT, CDR2 SQSDAQ.

CDR3 loop: CASSPQAGGANEQFF. As DNA, the CDR3 is TGCGCCAGCAGCCCTCAGGCGGGAGGCGCCAATGAGCAGTTCTTC. The rearrangement joins TRBV4-3 to TRBJ2-1; 8 bases map to TRBD2. V trimming: 4 bases; J trimming: 6 bases; junction bases outside the gene matches: 8. The CDR3 contains 15 residues. The germline V gene encodes CDR1 LGHNA and CDR2 YSLEER.

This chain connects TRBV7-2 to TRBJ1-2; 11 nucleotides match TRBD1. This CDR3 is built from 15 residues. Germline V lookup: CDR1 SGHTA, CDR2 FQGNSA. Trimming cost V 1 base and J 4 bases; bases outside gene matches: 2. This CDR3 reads CASSLGTGGAYGYTF. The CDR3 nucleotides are TGTGCCAGCAGCTTAGGGACAGGGGGCGCCTATGGCTACACCTTC. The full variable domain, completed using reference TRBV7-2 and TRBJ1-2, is GAGVSQSPSNKVTEKGKDVELRCDPISGHTALYWYRQSLGQGLEFLIYFQGNSAPDKSGLPSDRFSAERTGGSVSTLTIQRTQQEDSAVYLCASSLGTGGAYGYTFGSGTRLTVV.

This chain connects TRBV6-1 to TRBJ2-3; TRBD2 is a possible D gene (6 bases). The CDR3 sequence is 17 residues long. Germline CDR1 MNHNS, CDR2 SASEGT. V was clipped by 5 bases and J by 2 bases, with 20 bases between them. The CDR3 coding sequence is TGTGCCAGCAGTCAGACCGCGGGGCTAGCAGACACAGATACGCAGTATTTT. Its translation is CASSQTAGLADTDTQYF.

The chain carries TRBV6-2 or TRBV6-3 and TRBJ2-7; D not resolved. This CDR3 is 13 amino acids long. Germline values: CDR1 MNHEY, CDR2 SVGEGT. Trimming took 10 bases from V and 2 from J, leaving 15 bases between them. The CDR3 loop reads CATRPAGTYEQYV. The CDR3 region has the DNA TGTGCCACCCGCCCCGCAGGAACCTACGAGCAGTACGTC.